This T cell receptor beta chain is drawn from a study of blood T cell repertoires in COVID-19. For the study at large: Researchers got acute and convalescent COVID-19 samples from the United States, Italy and Spain. In each case, the material was cDNA or gDNA derived from T cells, B-cell-depleted T cells, or PBMCs.

The repertoire was sequenced with immunoSEQ multiplex PCR; TCRdb's copy has only in-frame clones and lacks some. The data hold approximately 250,000 clones, with about 85% observed a single time. The length of the CDR3 is 12 residues. CDR1 SGDLS and CDR2 YYNGEE come from the germline V gene. The V gene lost 3 bases and the J gene lost 8 bases, with 11 bases spanning the gap. The sample comprised peripheral blood. The rearrangement joins TRBV9 to TRBJ1-2, with D hard to call. This clonotype originated in a middle-aged man with acute or convalescent COVID-19. In DNA form, the CDR3 reads TGTGCCAGCAGCGGCCCAGATCCCGGCTACACCTTC. Amino acids: CASSGPDPGYTF.